The clone carrying this T cell receptor (beta chain) was seen only a few times. Its antigen remains unidentified. Multiplex PCR with BIOMED2 TRB-A/B primer pools amplified TRB rearrangements. One entry per CDR3 protein results from TCRdb running MiXCR on the multiplex PCR reads. The data contain over 5,500 distinct CDR3 sequences, 20% to 25% of them singletons. Blood genomic DNA input for TRB amplification was roughly 250-500 ng. The sample comes from a study of T and B cells in COVID-19 patients. Findings of the study overall: The recovered cohort had around 2,000 exclusive TCR clusters, including around 34 low generation probability clusters. Few blood samples existed from mildly ill patients during symptoms or early in severe cases.

CDR1 is MNHNS, CDR2 SASEGT, per germline. This CDR3 has 12 amino acids. Trimming removed 4 bases from V and 3 bases from J, with 6 bases in between. The source material was blood. This clonotype was sampled from a human donor who had recovered from COVID-19. V usage is TRBV6-1 and J usage is TRBJ1-2; D remains ambiguous. The CDR3 coding sequence is TGTGCCAGCAGTGGGAGAGACTATGGCTACACCTTC. It translates to CASSGRDYGYTF.